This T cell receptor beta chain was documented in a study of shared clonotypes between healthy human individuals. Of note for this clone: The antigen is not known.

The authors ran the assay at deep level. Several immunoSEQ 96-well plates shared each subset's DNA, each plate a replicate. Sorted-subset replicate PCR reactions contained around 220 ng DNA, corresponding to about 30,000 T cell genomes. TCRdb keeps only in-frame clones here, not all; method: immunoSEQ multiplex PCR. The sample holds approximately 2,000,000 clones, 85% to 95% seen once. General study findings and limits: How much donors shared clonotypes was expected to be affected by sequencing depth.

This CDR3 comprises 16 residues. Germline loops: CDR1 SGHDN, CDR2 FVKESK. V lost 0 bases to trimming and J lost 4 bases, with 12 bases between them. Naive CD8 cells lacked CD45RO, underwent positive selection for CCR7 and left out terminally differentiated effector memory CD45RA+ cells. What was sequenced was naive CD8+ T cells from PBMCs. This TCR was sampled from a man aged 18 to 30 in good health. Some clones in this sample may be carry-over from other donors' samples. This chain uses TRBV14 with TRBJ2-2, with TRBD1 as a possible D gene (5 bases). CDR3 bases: TGTGCCAGCAGCCAAGATTTGGCAGGGCGCACCGGGGAGCTGTTTTTT. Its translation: CASSQDLAGRTGELFF.